Sequencing of this T cell receptor beta chain was carried out in a study of T cell responses to AZD1222 COVID-19 vaccine. Study results and caveats: Donors in the cohort were predominantly white British and more often female, and clonal diversity was possibly underestimated. Sampling captured repertoires only after the peak T cell response. Nearly half of spike-specific TCRs reportedly target variant regions that are unmutated in the B.1.351 and B.1.1.7 variants. Compared with day 0, the breadth and depth of the Spike-specific TCR repertoire rose significantly after two doses of AZD1222.

Profiled with immunoSEQ multiplex PCR; TCRdb holds only in-frame clones, not every one. The sample lists 98,000 or so clones, roughly 86% occurring once. Germline CDR1 and CDR2: LNHDA and SQIVND (reference sequence). The CDR3 is 13 amino acids. The V gene lost 5 bases and the J gene lost 3 bases, with 11 bases spanning the gap. To note about this clone: Its target is not known.

This sequence joins TRBV19 and TRBJ2-7, with D perhaps given as TRBD1 or TRBD2 (5 bases each). The TCR sequence derives from an adult who received the MenACWY meningococcal vaccine as a control. Material: peripheral blood, obtained 28 days after the second dose of the MenACWY control vaccine. The CDR3 DNA sequence: TGTGCCAGTAGTTCCGGGACCGTCTACGAGCAGTACTTC. Translated, it gives CASSSGTVYEQYF.